Presented here are 23 T cell receptor beta chains from one specimen sequenced in a study of early T cells in non-severe SARS-CoV-2 infection. In TCRdb, the 5' RACE reads were re-called with MiXCR into one record per CDR3 protein. The sample has under 95,000 distinct CDR3 sequences, under 15% seen once; the top ten hold around 5.1%. Sequenced sample: whole blood. The receptors derive from an adult who was a healthcare worker with PCR-confirmed SARS-CoV-2 infection or an uninfected control (not recorded which).

The chain couples TRBV11-2 to TRBJ2-7; maybe TRBD1 (5 bases). Trimming took off 5 bases at V and 11 bases at J, with 22 bases between the two ends. CDR1 SGHAT and CDR2 FQNNGV come from the germline V gene. CDR3 length: 14 amino acids. For the CDR3, the DNA is TGTGCCAGCAGCCCAAACATAATGGTAGAAGGGGAGTACTTC. Protein: CASSPNIMVEGEYF.

This clonotype was detected only a few times. V is TRBV9 and J is TRBJ1-2; the match to TRBD1 covers 8 bases. Germline V gene sequence: CDR1 SGDLS, CDR2 YYNGEE. The length of the CDR3 is 14 residues. With V trimmed by 3 bases and J by 6 bases, 7 bases remained unmatched. CDR3 nucleotides: TGTGCCAGCAGCGAAGAGGACAGGGCCGATGGCTACACCTTC. Its translation: CASSEEDRADGYTF.

This clonotype showed up just a few times. The J gene is TRBJ1-2, the V gene TRBV7-8, with 8 bases matching TRBD1. Looked up from germline, CDR1 is SGHVS and CDR2 is FQNEAQ. This CDR3 has 15 residues. The junction had 5 bases not matched to a gene; V was cut back by 1 base and J by 4 bases. This chain's CDR3 is CASSLGTGPSYGYTF. As DNA, the CDR3 is TGTGCCAGCAGCTTAGGGACAGGGCCCAGCTATGGCTACACCTTC.

This clonotype came up many times. The chain uses TRBV7-8 and TRBJ2-3; unclear D gene. With 2 bases removed from V and 0 bases from J, the gap between germline ends came to 6 bases. The CDR3 runs 14 residues. Germline V gives CDR1 SGHVS, CDR2 FQNEAQ. CDR3 DNA sequence: TGTGCCAGCAGCTTACTCCTTAGCACAGATACGCAGTATTTT. Translation gives CASSLLLSTDTQYF.

This clonotype has only a few counts. This rearrangement joins TRBV20-1 to TRBJ2-7; D not resolved. The V and J ends lost 6 bases and 0 bases respectively, with 9 bases between them. This CDR3 spans 12 amino acids. Looked up from germline, CDR1 is DFQATT and CDR2 is SNEGSKA (reference sequence). CDR3 nucleotides: TGCAGTGCGGCCCGGAGCTCCTACGAGCAGTACTTC. Translating it yields CSAARSSYEQYF.

This clonotype appeared a few times. The rearrangement uses TRBV28 and TRBJ2-1; D may be TRBD1 (6 bases). This CDR3 is 16 amino acids long. Trimming took off 2 bases at V and 6 bases at J, with 17 bases between the two ends. From germline, CDR1 is MDHEN and CDR2 SYDVKM. This chain's CDR3 is CASSLGSGDPFNEQFF. The CDR3 DNA is TGTGCCAGCAGTTTAGGGTCAGGGGATCCCTTCAATGAGCAGTTCTTC.

The V call is TRBV6-2 or TRBV6-3, the J call TRBJ1-2; no clear D. CDR1 MNHEY and CDR2 SVGEGT come from the germline V gene. CDR3 length: 14 residues. With 0 bases removed from V and 4 bases from J, the gap between germline ends came to 9 bases. For the CDR3, the DNA is TGTGCCAGCAGTTACTCGGTCCAGTCCTATGGCTACACCTTC. The encoded protein is CASSYSVQSYGYTF.

The V gene is TRBV6-4, the J gene TRBJ2-2, with 7 nucleotides matching TRBD1. Germline trimming cut 3 bases from V and 4 bases from J; bases unmatched to any gene: 5. Germline V gene sequence: CDR1 MRHNA, CDR2 SNTAGT. The CDR3 runs 15 residues. CDR3 loop: CASSELPGGTGELFF. The DNA of the CDR3 is TGTGCCAGCAGTGAGCTCCCAGGGGGCACCGGGGAGCTGTTTTTT.

The rearrangement joins TRBV4-3 to TRBJ2-3, with D perhaps matching TRBD1 or TRBD2 (5 bases each). The CDR3 is made up of 16 amino acids. Germline values: CDR1 LGHNA, CDR2 YSLEER. V lost 0 bases to trimming and J lost 9 bases, with 19 bases between them. The CDR3 loop is CASSQEGNARWGTQYF. The DNA for the CDR3 is TGCGCCAGCAGCCAAGAGGGGAATGCCCGGTGGGGGACGCAGTATTTT.

V and J are TRBV27 and TRBJ2-4, with D uncertain. Germline-derived CDR1 and CDR2 are MNHEY and SMNVEV (reference sequence). Trimming stripped 4 bases from V and 0 bases from J, with 10 bases between. This CDR3 is 15 amino acids long. CDR3 nucleotides: TGTGCCAGCAGTTCCCACCAGTTAGCCAAAAACATTCAGTACTTC. It encodes CASSSHQLAKNIQYF.

This clonotype was found a few times. The chain has TRBV7-6 and TRBJ2-7; D not resolved. V was clipped by 3 bases and J by 3 bases, with 6 bases between them. The CDR3 spans 12 residues. CDR1 SGHVS and CDR2 FNYEAQ come from the germline V gene. CDR3 amino acids: CASSLDNYEQYF. In DNA form, the CDR3 reads TGTGCCAGCAGCTTGGATAACTACGAGCAGTACTTC. The variable domain in full, with the rest retrieved from reference TRBV7-6 and TRBJ2-7, is GAGVSQSPRYKVTKRGQDVALRCDPISGHVSLYWYRQALGQGPEFLTYFNYEAQQDKSGLPNDRFSAERPEGSISTLTIQRTEQRDSAMYRCASSLDNYEQYFGPGTRLTVT.

The V and J genes are TRBV28 and TRBJ2-7, with D possibly being TRBD1 or TRBD2 (5 bases each). The CDR3 runs to 12 residues. V lost 10 bases to trimming and J lost 2 bases, with 12 bases between them. Germline CDR1 MDHEN, CDR2 SYDVKM. CDR3 amino acids: CATRDGPYEQYF. CDR3 sequence (DNA): TGTGCCACCCGGGACGGCCCCTACGAGCAGTACTTC.

This clonotype was seen more than once but under ten times. The rearrangement links TRBV5-1 to TRBJ2-2, with D unclear. V gave up 0 bases and J gave up 5 bases, with 5 bases separating them. The CDR3 loop spans 13 amino acids. CDR1 and CDR2 (germline): SGHRS, YFSETQ. The CDR3 region is CASSLDSTGELFF. The CDR3 DNA reads TGCGCCAGCAGCTTGGACAGTACCGGGGAGCTGTTTTTT.

This clonotype was seen at least ten times. The V gene is TRBV29-1, the J gene TRBJ2-1; 8 nucleotides agree with TRBD2. Per germline, CDR1 SQVTM and CDR2 ANQGSEA. The V and J ends lost 0 bases and 3 bases, in that order; junction bases with no gene match: 7. The CDR3 loop spans 16 amino acids. The CDR3 DNA sequence: TGCAGCGTTGAAGATGAAAGCGGGAGTCTCTACAATGAGCAGTTCTTC. Its protein product is CSVEDESGSLYNEQFF.

CDR3 coding DNA: TGTGCCAGCAGTTACCGGGGCTGGGGCCTGATGAACACTGAAGCTTTCTTT. As protein: CASSYRGWGLMNTEAFF. The V gene is TRBV6-5, the J gene TRBJ1-1; tentatively, D is TRBD1 (5 bases). With 2 bases removed from V and 0 bases from J, the gap between germline ends came to 16 bases. This CDR3 contains 17 residues. Germline-derived CDR1 and CDR2 are MNHEY and SVGAGI.

This clonotype was found a few times. V is TRBV29-1 and J is TRBJ2-1; TRBD1 matches at 7 bases. Germline V gene sequence: CDR1 SQVTM, CDR2 ANQGSEA. This CDR3 has 11 amino acids. Here the CDR3 DNA reads TGCAGAGGCGACAGGGCCAATGAGCAGTTCTTC. Protein: CRGDRANEQFF.

A few counts support this clonotype. The chain employs TRBV20-1 and TRBJ2-5; TRBD1 agrees at 8 bases. The CDR3 covers 12 residues. V trimming: 5 bases; J trimming: 4 bases; junction bases outside the gene matches: 3. The V gene's germline CDR1 is DFQATT and CDR2 SNEGSKA (reference sequence). In DNA form, the CDR3 reads TGCAGTGCTCCGGACAGGGCAGAGACCCAGTACTTC. Protein: CSAPDRAETQYF.

The V call is TRBV7-9, the J call TRBJ2-1, with D perhaps assigned TRBD1 or TRBD2 (5 bases each). Trimming left V 2 bases short and J 4 bases short, with 12 bases between. This CDR3 is 15 amino acids long. CDR1 SEHNR and CDR2 FQNEAQ come from the germline V gene (reference sequence). CDR3 bases: TGTGCCAGCAGCTTAAGAGGGGAAGGATACAATGAGCAGTTCTTC. It specifies CASSLRGEGYNEQFF.

V gene TRBV7-2 combines with J gene TRBJ2-3; TRBD2 matches at 9 bases. V gave up 0 bases and J gave up 3 bases; unmatched junction bases: 7. Germline assignment: CDR1 SGHTA and CDR2 FQGNSA. The CDR3 covers 17 residues. The CDR3 coding sequence is TGTGCCAGCAGCTTAGCGCGGCTAGCGGGACGGACAGATACGCAGTATTTT. This sequence encodes CASSLARLAGRTDTQYF.

This clonotype was seen a handful of times. This chain joins TRBV28 and TRBJ2-1; maybe TRBD1 (6 bases). The V and J ends lost 4 bases and 0 bases respectively, with 10 bases between them. Germline V gene lookup returns CDR1 MDHEN and CDR2 SYDVKM. This CDR3 is built from 15 residues. The CDR3 bases are TGTGCCAGCAGTTCAACAGGGCACTCCTACAATGAGCAGTTCTTC. This gives the protein CASSSTGHSYNEQFF. Based on the CDR3 plus reference TRBV28 and TRBJ2-1, the full variable domain is DVKVTQSSRYLVKRTGEKVFLECVQDMDHENMFWYRQDPGLGLRLIYFSYDVKMKEKGDIPEGYSVSREKKERFSLILESASTNQTSMYLCASSSTGHSYNEQFFGPGTRLTVL.

Note on this clonotype: Sequence at one end of the junction differs from germline and may be a read error. The chain has TRBV12-3 or TRBV12-4 and TRBJ2-2, with 10 bases identical to TRBD2. This CDR3 has 16 residues. The CDR3 loop reads CASSFRLAGGSGKLFF. For the CDR3, the DNA is TGTGCCAGCAGTTTTCGATTAGCGGGAGGATCCGGGAAGCTGTTTTTT.

This clonotype was observed a handful of times. The V and J genes are TRBV2 and TRBJ1-2, with D unresolved. Deletions cut 10 bases from V and 4 bases from J, with 13 bases between. Germline CDR1 SNHLY, CDR2 FYNNEI. The CDR3 extends over 12 amino acids. CDR3 DNA: TGTGCCACCACTCCGGACGCCTATGGCTACACCTTC. Amino acids: CATTPDAYGYTF.

The chain joins TRBV3-1 to TRBJ1-6; TRBD1 aligns across 7 bases. V trimming: 4 bases; J trimming: 10 bases; junction bases outside the gene matches: 10. This CDR3 is 15 amino acids long. Germline lookup yields CDR1 LGHDT and CDR2 YNNKEL (reference sequence). CDR3 DNA sequence: TGTGCCAGCAGCCCTACGACAGGGACCAAATCACCCCTCCACTTT. Its translation is CASSPTTGTKSPLHF.